This T cell receptor (beta chain) came from a study of T cells of healthy individuals. The CDR3 sequence is 14 residues long. Germline V gene sequence: CDR1 LNHNV, CDR2 YYDKDF (reference sequence). Trimming took 4 bases from V and 2 from J, leaving 12 bases between them. One entry per CDR3 protein results from TCRdb running MiXCR on the 5' RACE reads. This sample has tens of thousands of distinct CDR3 sequences, with under 20% found just once. The rearrangement links TRBV15 to TRBJ2-7; weak D call: TRBD2 (6 bases). The sequence was collected from a human donor in good health. This CDR3 reads CATSKETRTYEQYF. CDR3 coding DNA: TGTGCCACCAGCAAAGAGACTAGAACCTACGAGCAGTACTTC. Supplemented by reference TRBV15 and TRBJ2-7, the full variable domain reads DAMVIQNPRYQVTQFGKPVTLSCSQTLNHNVMYWYQQKSSQAPKLLFHYYDKDFNNEADTPDNFQSRRPNTSFCFLDIRSPGLGDTAMYLCATSKETRTYEQYFGPGTRLTVT.